This T cell receptor (delta chain) was sequenced for a study of Vδ1+ human thymocytes listed by TCRdb under 2018. Study-wide context: As a data resource, the study described the mRNA-level TRG and TRD CDR3 repertoires found in highly purified Vdelta1+ thymocytes taken from young children. Validation of the multiplex-based CDR3 amplicon strategy against 5'RACE-based CDR3 amplicon generation methods had been performed previously. General conclusions and limits of the study: The use of highly purified populations and single-cell validation was advised by the authors, since misinterpretation of bulk repertoire data could be caused by unexpected Vdelta2 sequences. Because no clustering by age or sex was seen, donors were not stratified by age or sex in the analyses. Donors shared many TRG clonotypes (up to roughly 6.9x10^3), but TRD repertoires were essentially private, with at most 130 shared. The thymic TRG and TRD repertoires appeared highly polyclonal, with Gaussian CDR3 length distributions, in contrast to the oligoclonal repertoires of peripheral blood. Although sort purity was high, about 22% of thymic TRD sequences were Vdelta2 (with a few Vdelta3), in contrast to the peripheral blood Vdelta1+ controls.

This clone turned up a few times. Its antigen specificity is not known. Base qualities are not at hand, and no much larger clone is one base apart. RNA extraction was performed with the RNeasy mini kit, and reverse transcription was done with Superscript III. Multiplex PCR was used to generate CDR3 amplicons, with pooled V-gene forward primers and a constant-region reverse primer carrying Illumina adaptor overhangs. After gel purification, the amplicons were indexed with Nextera index primers during approximately 8 additional PCR cycles and then purified using AMPure XP beads. Sequencing of the libraries was done on an Illumina MiSeq using paired-end 250 bp reads, dual indexing and an approximately 19% PhiX spike-in. The published analysis was carried out like this. FastQC was used to check read quality, and ea-utils fastq-join was used to merge TRG read pairs. IMGT/HighV-QUEST was used to annotate sequences, retaining only productive sequences with an unambiguous V-gene assignment, and each clonotype was defined by an identical CDR3 sequence. VDJtools 1.1.1, tcR 2.2.3, Treemap and vegan Shannon diversity in R 3.4.4 were used for downstream analysis. For TCRdb, the public reads were processed anew by CATT, and duplicate DNA sequences were folded into one row. The authors' filters were not applied to this entry. The sample yields approximately 24,000 delta-chain clones; nearly 7.5% were counted once. The ten top clones hold about 1% of the sample.

Thymic samples were depleted of alphabeta T cells, then CD3+ TCRVdelta1+ TCRVdelta2- thymocytes were FACS-sorted. The purity of the sorted Vdelta1+ thymocytes was between roughly 96% and 99.6%. Thymic specimens came from 8 or 9 paediatric patients undergoing corrective cardiac surgery, aged from about 5 days to 17 months. Thymic tissue was dispersed and mononuclear cells isolated on a Histopaque-1077 density gradient. Staining used anti-TCRVdelta1 clone TS8.2, anti-TCRVdelta2 clone B6, anti-CD3 clone HIT3a and anti-TCRalphabeta clone IP26 antibodies. V is pruned by 0 bases and J by 0 bases, leaving 5 bases of the junction without a gene match. According to the germline V gene, CDR1 reads TSWWSYY and CDR2 reads QGS. There are 17 amino acids in the CDR3, from cysteine to phenylalanine inclusive. Left in the record is the CDR3 DNA by itself, 51 bases read in frame from the first base.

This receptor chain uses TRDV1 and TRDJ1; a stretch of 9 junction bases matches TRDD3. The sequence derives from a girl under three years old who had congenital heart surgery. The sequenced sample was Vdelta1+ gamma-delta thymocytes from the thymus. The cell subset or site label here, explained by the study, means: FACS-sorted CD3+ TCRalphabeta- TCRVdelta1+ TCRVdelta2- thymocytes. The sequence in DNA is TGTGCTCTTGGGGAACTAGTTACTGGGGGACACACCGATAAACTCATCTTT. Its amino acids are CALGELVTGGHTDKLIF.